The 26 T cell receptor beta chains presented below share a single source sample, sequenced in a study of cytomegalovirus exposure and HLA in healthy donors. PCR amplification relied on 60 Vbeta primers (plus 13 Jbeta primers). Here immunoSEQ multiplex PCR was the method, and the copy in TCRdb shows in-frame clones only, minus some. The table shows 170,000 or so clones, with 84% occurring only once. The sample consisted of PBMCs. These receptors all come from a man aged 18 to 35 in good health and CMV-seronegative.

This chain connects TRBV28 to TRBJ1-1; TRBD1 agrees at 7 bases. Trimming at V came to 5 bases and at J to 3 bases, leaving 3 bases not matched to a gene. CDR1 is MDHEN and CDR2 is SYDVKM in the germline V gene. This CDR3 spans 13 amino acids. The CDR3 sequence is CASSPTGDTEAFF. The CDR3 DNA sequence: TGTGCCAGCAGTCCCACAGGGGACACTGAAGCTTTCTTT.

This chain connects TRBV5-1 to TRBJ2-7; 7 bases agree with TRBD1. Germline lookup yields CDR1 SGHRS and CDR2 YFSETQ. The CDR3 has 20 amino acids. Trimming removed 2 bases from V and 0 bases from J; junction bases left unmatched: 20. CDR3 coding DNA: TGCGCCAGCAGCTTCGTTGGGGAGAACTCGGGACAGCCTTACTCCTACGAGCAGTACTTC. Amino acids: CASSFVGENSGQPYSYEQYF.

The gene calls are TRBV11-2 and TRBJ1-1; 7 bases map to TRBD1. V lost 4 bases, J lost 0 bases, and 2 bases stayed unmatched. In germline, CDR1 is SGHAT, CDR2 FQNNGV. The CDR3 length is 14 residues. CDR3 residues: CASSWGTVNTEAFF. The CDR3 DNA reads TGTGCCAGCAGCTGGGGGACAGTGAACACTGAAGCTTTCTTT.

This clone was counted only a few times. The V call is TRBV14, the J call TRBJ1-3, with 8 bases fitting TRBD1. CDR1 and CDR2 from the germline V gene are SGHDN and FVKESK. J gave up 0 bases and V 4 bases, and 2 bases lay outside the gene matches. The CDR3 is made up of 15 amino acids. The CDR3 loop is CASSRTGTSGNTIYF. The CDR3 nucleotides are TGTGCCAGCAGCCGGACAGGGACCTCTGGAAACACCATATATTTT.

The gene calls are TRBV6-1 and TRBJ2-3; 8 positions agree with TRBD1. J was trimmed by 4 bases and V by 6 bases; bases with no gene match: 3. In germline, CDR1 is MNHNS, CDR2 SASEGT. The CDR3 consists of 13 residues. The CDR3 sequence is CASRAQGADTQYF. CDR3 in DNA: TGTGCCAGCAGAGCACAGGGGGCAGATACGCAGTATTTT.

The table lists this clone with a count of one. The gene calls are TRBV2 and TRBJ2-7; D is possibly TRBD2 (6 bases). The CDR3 runs 13 residues. The germline V and J ends were trimmed by 7 bases and 6 bases, with 16 bases remaining between them. The V gene's germline CDR1 is SNHLY and CDR2 FYNNEI. The chain's CDR3 is CASTLGGGSEQYF. DNA of the CDR3: TGTGCCAGCACCCTTGGTGGGGGGAGCGAGCAGTACTTC. The full variable domain, its missing parts supplied by reference TRBV2 and TRBJ2-7, is EPEVTQTPSHQVTQMGQEVILRCVPISNHLYFYWYRQILGQKVEFLVSFYNNEISEKSEIFDDQFSVERPDGSNFTLKIRSTKLEDSAMYFCASTLGGGSEQYFGPGTRLTVT.

This clone showed up just a few times. This chain connects TRBV29-1 to TRBJ2-1; maybe TRBD1 (5 bases). Looked up from germline, CDR1 is SQVTM and CDR2 is ANQGSEA. With 6 bases removed from V and 9 bases from J, the gap between germline ends came to 18 bases. The CDR3 is 13 residues long. The CDR3 spells CSVRGRREGEQFF. For the CDR3, the DNA is TGCAGCGTCCGCGGCCGCAGGGAAGGTGAGCAGTTCTTC.

The chain joins TRBV7-8 to TRBJ2-7; maybe TRBD1 (6 bases). CDR1 and CDR2 (germline): SGHVS, FQNEAQ. V lost 5 bases, J lost 7 bases, and 9 bases lay in between. The CDR3 runs to 11 residues. In DNA form, the CDR3 reads TGTGCCAGCAGCACAGACAGGGAGCAGTACTTC. It is translated as CASSTDREQYF.

The V gene is TRBV10-3, the J gene TRBJ2-2; D gene uncertain. CDR1 ENHRY and CDR2 SYGVKD come from the germline V gene. The CDR3 contains 14 residues. The germline V and J ends were trimmed by 8 bases and 5 bases, with 15 bases remaining between them. Here the CDR3 reads CAISGIKLTGELFF. CDR3 DNA sequence: TGTGCCATCTCAGGCATTAAGTTGACCGGGGAGCTGTTTTTT.

The chain has TRBV5-1 and TRBJ1-2, with 7 nucleotides matching TRBD1. The germline gives CDR1 SGHRS, CDR2 YFSETQ. The CDR3 extends over 15 amino acids. J was trimmed by 6 bases and V by 5 bases; bases with no gene match: 13. CDR3 coding DNA: TGCGCCAGCAGTCACAACACAGGGGAACGGGATGGCTACACCTTC. This sequence encodes CASSHNTGERDGYTF.

The gene calls are TRBV25-1 and TRBJ1-4; tentative D call: TRBD1 (6 bases). The CDR3 is 15 amino acids. Trimming took off 1 base at V and 8 bases at J, with 14 bases between the two ends. From germline, CDR1 is MGHDK and CDR2 SYGVNS. CDR3 protein: CASSESGGLGEKLFF. CDR3 sequence (DNA): TGTGCCAGCAGTGAATCGGGGGGGCTAGGCGAAAAACTGTTTTTT.

The V gene is TRBV21-1, the J gene TRBJ2-5; no DNA check was done on the table's D call, TRBD1. TRBV21-1 is noted as a pseudogene. The CDR3 consists of 16 residues. The CDR3 reads CASSEREDRGFETQYF. In DNA, the CDR3 is TGTGCCAGCAGCGAAAGGGAGGACAGGGGTTTTGAGACCCAGTACTTC.

For the CDR3, the DNA is TGTGCCAGCATTGGGTTTCTAGCGGGAGGAAAATCCTACAATGAGCAGTTCTTC. Protein: CASIGFLAGGKSYNEQFF. The V call is TRBV25-1, the J call TRBJ2-1; 11 nucleotides match TRBD2. V dropped 7 bases and J dropped 1; count of bases not matched to a gene: 12. This CDR3 contains 18 residues. Germline CDR1 is MGHDK and CDR2 is SYGVNS.

The chain has TRBV4-1 and TRBJ2-7, with a weak D call TRBD1 (6 bases). The CDR3 contains 18 residues. V was clipped by 1 base and J by 2 bases, with 21 bases between them. Germline V gene sequence: CDR1 MGHRA, CDR2 YSYEKL. CDR3 loop: CASSQGPFGQGTPYEQYF. The CDR3 DNA is TGCGCCAGCAGCCAAGGCCCCTTCGGGCAGGGGACACCCTACGAGCAGTACTTC.

The rearrangement joins TRBV7-9 to TRBJ2-5; perhaps TRBD2 as D (6 bases). Germline CDR1 and CDR2: SEHNR and FQNEAQ (reference sequence). Trimming took 3 bases from V and 7 from J, leaving 18 bases between them. The CDR3 sequence is 15 residues long. The CDR3, as DNA: TGTGCCAGCAGCTTGATTTCCGGGACCGGGGGGACCCAGTACTTC. Translated, it gives CASSLISGTGGTQYF.

The chain carries TRBV29-1 and TRBJ1-5; 9 nucleotides align to TRBD1. CDR3 length: 16 residues. Germline trimming cut 6 bases from V and 4 bases from J; bases unmatched to any gene: 13. Per germline, CDR1 SQVTM and CDR2 ANQGSEA. The CDR3 nucleotides read TGCAGCGTAGTATCCAACGACGGGACAGGGAATCAGCCCCAGCATTTT. Amino acids: CSVVSNDGTGNQPQHF.

This chain uses TRBV9 with TRBJ2-1; 7 nucleotides agree with TRBD2. The CDR3 runs 15 residues. V lost 4 bases, J lost 6 bases, and 10 bases stayed unmatched. CDR1 and CDR2 from the germline V gene are SGDLS and YYNGEE. CDR3 region: CASSPRGGGGNEQFF. The CDR3, as DNA: TGTGCCAGCAGCCCGAGGGGTGGGGGGGGCAATGAGCAGTTCTTC.

This chain joins TRBV6-5 and TRBJ2-3, with no clear D. The CDR3 is 14 residues long. CDR1 and CDR2 from the germline V gene are MNHEY and SVGAGI. Between the trimmed V and J ends, which lost 7 bases and 0 bases, there was a span of 11 bases. The chain's CDR3 is CASKAVASTDTQYF. CDR3 nucleotide sequence: TGTGCCAGCAAGGCGGTAGCTAGCACAGATACGCAGTATTTT.

The chain recombines TRBV6-6 with TRBJ2-7; possibly TRBD1 for D (5 bases). The CDR3 runs 12 residues. The germline gives CDR1 MNHNY, CDR2 SVGAGI (reference sequence). V was trimmed by 5 bases and J by 2 bases, leaving 7 bases between them. The CDR3 sequence: CASSETAYEQYF. In nucleotides, the CDR3 is TGTGCCAGCAGTGAGACAGCCTACGAGCAGTACTTC.

This clone came up once. The chain recombines TRBV7-3 with TRBJ2-1; possible D gene TRBD1, 6 bases. This CDR3 spans 13 amino acids. Germline V gene lookup returns CDR1 SGHTA and CDR2 FQGTGA. The V end lost 6 bases, the J end lost 7 bases, and 13 bases lay between the germline ends. In DNA, the CDR3 is TGTGCCAGCAGGTCACAGGGTCGAAATGAGCAGTTCTTC. It is translated as CASRSQGRNEQFF.

A remark on this clone: The junction differs from germline at one of its ends, possibly a read error. The V and J genes are TRBV7-9 and TRBJ2-7; D is unresolved. Germline V CDR1 and CDR2: SEHNR, FQNEAQ (reference sequence). This CDR3 region has 11 residues. This chain's CDR3 is CSSTSGYEQYF. As DNA, the CDR3 is TGTTCCAGCACCTCGGGCTACGAGCAGTACTTC. Supplemented by reference TRBV7-9 and TRBJ2-7, the full variable domain reads DTGVSQNPRHKITKRGQNVTFRCDPISEHNRLYWYRQTLGQGPEFLTYFQNEAQLEKSRLLSDRFSAERPKGSFSTLEIQRTEQGDSAMYLCSSTSGYEQYFGPGTRLTVT.

This chain links TRBV30 with TRBJ2-1; perhaps TRBD2 as D (6 bases). The CDR3 is made up of 17 amino acids. V was trimmed by 2 bases and J by 8 bases, leaving 25 bases between them. CDR1 GTSNPN and CDR2 SVGIG come from the germline V gene (reference sequence). CDR3 bases: TGTGCCTGGAGTCTAGGGGCGTGGGGGGATGGGGAGGATGAGCAGTTCTTC. Amino acids: CAWSLGAWGDGEDEQFF.

The chain joins TRBV6-5 to TRBJ2-7, with 8 bases fitting TRBD2. Germline CDR1 and CDR2: MNHEY and SVGAGI. The J segment lost 0 bases and the V segment lost 6 bases, leaving 7 bases of the junction unmatched. The CDR3 sequence is 15 residues long. The CDR3 sequence is CASRGGAGGSYEQYF. CDR3 sequence (DNA): TGTGCCAGCAGGGGGGGTGCGGGGGGCTCCTACGAGCAGTACTTC.

The chain has TRBV5-4 and TRBJ2-1, with TRBD2 matching 8 bases. The ends lost 4 bases at V and 4 bases at J; junction bases unmatched: 10. Germline assignment: CDR1 SGHNT and CDR2 YYREEE (reference sequence). CDR3 length: 16 residues. For the CDR3, the DNA is TGTGCCAGCAGCCCGCGGACGGGGGGGCCTTACAATGAGCAGTTCTTC. Translating it yields CASSPRTGGPYNEQFF.

The chain's CDR3 is CASSLDSFYGYTF. In DNA, the CDR3 is TGTGCCAGCAGCTTAGACAGCTTTTATGGCTACACCTTC. The V and J genes are TRBV7-9 and TRBJ1-2; no clear D gene. Germline loops: CDR1 SEHNR, CDR2 FQNEAQ (reference sequence). This CDR3 is built from 13 residues. Between the trimmed V and J ends, which lost 1 base and 5 bases, there was a span of 8 bases.

The chain couples TRBV5-4 to TRBJ1-2; 7 nucleotides align to TRBD1. Germline V CDR1 and CDR2: SGHNT, YYREEE (reference sequence). Trimming removed 4 bases from V and 4 bases from J; junction bases left unmatched: 4. The CDR3 covers 13 residues. The CDR3 region is CASSKGAGYGYTF. CDR3 sequence (DNA): TGTGCCAGCAGCAAGGGGGCGGGCTATGGCTACACCTTC.